These T cell receptor beta chains were read from a single sample in a study of blood T cell repertoires in COVID-19. The data were produced by immunoSEQ multiplex PCR, yet TCRdb's version contains in-frame clones alone and is incomplete. The sample shows approximately 190,000 clones, around 86% of them seen only once. The sequencing input was PBMCs or T cells enriched from blood (not recorded which). The receptors stem from a woman aged 40-49 years in a cohort exposed to, infected with or recovered from COVID-19 (not recorded which). The CDR3 runs from the conserved cysteine through the conserved F or W. The D gene is left open where the match is weak. Not every row has a clone size; where given, it reads once, few, many or a size class.

>TRBV21-1|TRBJ1-6|-|once
TGTGCCAGCAGCCCTCAGGGACAGGGGCATTCACCCCTCCACTTT
CASSPQGQGHSPLHF
>TRBV13|TRBJ1-1|TRBD1|once
TGTGCCAGCAGCTCTAGGACAGGGGGCGGAACTGAAGCTTTCTTT
CASSSRTGGGTEAFF
>TRBV5-5|TRBJ1-4|TRBD1|-
TGTGCCAGCAGCTTAGACAGGGTATATGAAAAACTGTTTTTT
CASSLDRVYEKLFF
>TRBV29-1|TRBJ2-1|TRBD1|-
TGCAGCCCTAGGACAGGGCCCCACCATGAGCAGTTCTTC
CSPRTGPHHEQFF
>TRBV10-1|TRBJ2-5|-|-
TGCGCCAGCAGTGTTGGCGAGACCCAGTACTTC
CASSVGETQYF
>TRBV11-3|TRBJ2-1|TRBD2|-
TGTGCCAGCAGCTTAGCCGCTAGCGGGATAAAGTACGAGCAGTTCTTC
CASSLAASGIKYEQFF
>TRBV28|TRBJ1-2|-|-
TGTGCCAGCAGTCACTCTCGACACATCTATGGCTACACCTTC
CASSHSRHIYGYTF
>TRBV6-5|TRBJ1-1|-|-
TGTGCCAGCGGGGCGCCTGGGCCTGAAGCTTTCTTT
CASGAPGPEAFF
>TRBV20-1|TRBJ2-7|-|-
TGCAGTGCGGTTGACAACGAGCAGTACTTC
CSAVDNEQYF
>TRBV11-2|TRBJ1-2|-|-
TGTGCCAGCAGCTCTAGCGGGAGGGCAGGGGATAACTATGGCTACACCTTC
CASSSSGRAGDNYGYTF
>TRBV19|TRBJ1-3|-|-
TGTGCCAGTAGTATAAGCGGGGGGCTATTTGGAAACACCATATATTTT
CASSISGGLFGNTIYF
>TRBV14|TRBJ2-1|-|-
TGTGCCAGCAGCCAAGGAGGGTCCCGAATCTACAATGAGCAGTTCTTC
CASSQGGSRIYNEQFF
>TRBV10-2|TRBJ2-5|TRBD2|-
TGCGCCAGCAGTGACCCCCTGGGACTAGCGGGGGGGCCCGAAGAGACCCAGTACTTC
CASSDPLGLAGGPEETQYF
>TRBV9|TRBJ1-2|TRBD1|-
TGTGCCAGCAGCGGAAACGGACAGGGGCGCTATGGCTACACCTTC
CASSGNGQGRYGYTF
>TRBV5-5|TRBJ1-5|-|-
TGTGCCAGCAGCTTGGCGCGTGAGCGGCCCCAGCATTTT
CASSLARERPQHF
>TRBV4-1|TRBJ1-1|TRBD1|-
TGCGCCAGCAGCCAAGATAGAGGAGGGGGCAAGGACACTGAAGCTTTCTTT
CASSQDRGGGKDTEAFF
>TRBV18|TRBJ1-2|TRBD1|-
TGTGCCAGCTCACCACCGACAGGGGAGGTTCGAGTTGGCTACACCTTC
CASSPPTGEVRVGYTF
>TRBV4-2|TRBJ1-1|-|-
TGTGCCAGCAGCCAAGAGATGCAGGGAGGTACTGAAGCTTTCTTT
CASSQEMQGGTEAFF
>TRBV30|TRBJ1-2|-|-
TGTGCCTCGTTCAGGGGTTCGGGCTATGGCTACACCTTC
CASFRGSGYGYTF
>TRBV6-4|TRBJ2-1|-|-
TGTGCCAGCAGTGACTCGGAGGGGGGGGGAAATGAGCAGTTCTTC
CASSDSEGGGNEQFF
>TRBV4-2|TRBJ1-3|-|once
TGTGCCAGCAGCCAACTGTCAGGGTTCAACTCTGGAAACACCATATATTTT
CASSQLSGFNSGNTIYF
>TRBV9|TRBJ1-2|TRBD1|-
TGTGCCAGCAGCGACGACAGGGGGCGATCCCTTACTAACTATGGCTACACCTTC
CASSDDRGRSLTNYGYTF
>TRBV5-6|TRBJ2-1|-|-
TGTGCCAGCAGCCCCTCGGGGGTGGTAAAAGGGCCTTTTGGAAATGAGCAGTTCTTC
CASSPSGVVKGPFGNEQFF
>TRBV30|TRBJ1-2|-|-
TGTGCCTGGAAGTACGGCTATGGCTACACCTTC
CAWKYGYGYTF
>TRBV27|TRBJ2-3|-|-
TGTGCCAGCACCCCGACAGGGCGGGGGGAAACAGATACGCAGTATTTT
CASTPTGRGETDTQYF
>TRBV9|TRBJ1-1|TRBD1|-
TGTGCCAGCGCCCGCGGAGGGACAGAAACTTTCTTT
CASARGGTETFF
>TRBV4-1|TRBJ2-3|TRBD1|-
TGCGCCAGCAGCCAAGATAGAGCAGGGGGCGCATCGGATACGCAGTATTTT
CASSQDRAGGASDTQYF
>TRBV5-1|TRBJ1-1|-|-
TGCGCCAGCAGCTTGGCCCAGGGCTGGAACACTGAAGCTTTCTTT
CASSLAQGWNTEAFF
>TRBV6-1|TRBJ2-7|-|few
TGTGCCAGCAGTGAAGCCGAGACTGGAGAGCAGTACTTC
CASSEAETGEQYF
>TRBV7-2|TRBJ2-5|-|once
TGTGCCAGCAGCCTCCAATTCGGAGAGACCCAGTACTTC
CASSLQFGETQYF
>TRBV9|TRBJ1-2|-|-
TGTGCCAGCAGCACTCATGGCGGGGGGTATGGCTACACCTTC
CASSTHGGGYGYTF
>TRBV19|TRBJ2-7|-|-
TGTGCCAGTAGTAGTGAGGAATACGAGCAGTACTTC
CASSSEEYEQYF
>TRBV9|TRBJ2-1|TRBD2|-
TGTGCCAGCAGCGAGAGACTAGCGGGACTATACAATGAGCAGTTCTTC
CASSERLAGLYNEQFF
>TRBV7-9|TRBJ2-7|-|few
TGTGCCAGCAGCTGGAGTAGCACCTACGAGCAGTACTTC
CASSWSSTYEQYF
>TRBV5-1|TRBJ1-2|-|-
TGCGCCAGCAGCTTGGCAGGGGTCTATGGCTACACCTTC
CASSLAGVYGYTF
>TRBV5-1|TRBJ2-7|-|-
TGCGCCAGCAGCTTGAATTCGGGACACCTCTACGAGCAGTACTTC
CASSLNSGHLYEQYF
>TRBV27|TRBJ1-5|-|-
TGTGCCAGCAGTTTTACACATAGCAATCAGCCCCAGCATTTT
CASSFTHSNQPQHF
>TRBV10-1|TRBJ2-7|-|-
TGCGCCAGCAGTCCTCCTTCGGGCAGGGGGGAGTACGAGCAGTACTTC
CASSPPSGRGEYEQYF
>TRBV27|TRBJ2-1|TRBD2|-
TGTGCCAGCAGTTTATCTTGGGCTAGCGGGGGGATAAGAAATGAGCAGTTCTTC
CASSLSWASGGIRNEQFF
>TRBV4-3|TRBJ1-4|TRBD1|once
TGCGCCAGCAGCCGAGCGACAGGGGGGTCGGTGGCTAATGAAAAACTGTTTTTT
CASSRATGGSVANEKLFF